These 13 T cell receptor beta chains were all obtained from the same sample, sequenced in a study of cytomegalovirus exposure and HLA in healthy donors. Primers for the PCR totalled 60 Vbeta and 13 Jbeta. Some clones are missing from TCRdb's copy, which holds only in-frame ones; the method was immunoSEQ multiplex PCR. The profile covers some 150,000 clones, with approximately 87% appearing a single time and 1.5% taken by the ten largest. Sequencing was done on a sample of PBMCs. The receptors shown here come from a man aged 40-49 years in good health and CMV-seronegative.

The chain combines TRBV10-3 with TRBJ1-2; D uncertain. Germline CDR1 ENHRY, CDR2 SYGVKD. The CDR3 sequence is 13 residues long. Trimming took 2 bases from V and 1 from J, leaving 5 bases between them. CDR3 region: CAISEDINYGYTF. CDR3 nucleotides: TGTGCCATCAGTGAGGACATTAACTATGGCTACACCTTC.

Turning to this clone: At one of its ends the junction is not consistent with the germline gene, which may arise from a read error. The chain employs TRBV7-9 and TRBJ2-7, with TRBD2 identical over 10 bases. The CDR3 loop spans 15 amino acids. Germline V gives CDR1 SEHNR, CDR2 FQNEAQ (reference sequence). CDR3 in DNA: TGTTCCAGCAGCTCCGGACTAGCGGAGACCTACGAGCAGTACTTC. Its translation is CSSSSGLAETYEQYF.

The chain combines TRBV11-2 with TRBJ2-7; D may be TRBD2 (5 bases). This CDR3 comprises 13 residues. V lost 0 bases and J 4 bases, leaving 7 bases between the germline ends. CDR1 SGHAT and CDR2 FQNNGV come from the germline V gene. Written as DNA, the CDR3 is TGTGCCAGCAGCTTAGAACGGGGATACGAGCAGTACTTC. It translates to CASSLERGYEQYF.

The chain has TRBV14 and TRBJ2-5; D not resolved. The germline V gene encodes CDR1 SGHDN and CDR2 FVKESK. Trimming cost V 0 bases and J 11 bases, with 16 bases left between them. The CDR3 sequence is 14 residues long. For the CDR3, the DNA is TGTGCCAGCAGCCAAGATCACGGAACCGGAGTACAGTACTTC. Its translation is CASSQDHGTGVQYF.

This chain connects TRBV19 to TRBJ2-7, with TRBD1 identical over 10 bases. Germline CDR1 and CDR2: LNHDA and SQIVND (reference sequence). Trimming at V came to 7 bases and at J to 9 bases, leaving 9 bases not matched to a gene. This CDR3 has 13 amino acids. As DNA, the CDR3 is TGTGCCAGTAACTCGGGGACAGGGGCGGTGCAGTACTTC. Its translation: CASNSGTGAVQYF. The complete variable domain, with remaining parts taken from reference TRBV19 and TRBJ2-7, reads DGGITQSPKYLFRKEGQNVTLSCEQNLNHDAMYWYRQDPGQGLRLIYYSQIVNDFQKGDIAEGYSVSREKKESFPLTVTSAQKNPTAFYLCASNSGTGAVQYFGPGTRLTVT.

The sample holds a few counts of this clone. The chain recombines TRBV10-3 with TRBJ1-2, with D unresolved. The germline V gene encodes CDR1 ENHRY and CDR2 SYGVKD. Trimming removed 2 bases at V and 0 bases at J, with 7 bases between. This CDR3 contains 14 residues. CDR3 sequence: CAISETEANYGYTF. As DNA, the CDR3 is TGTGCCATCAGTGAGACAGAAGCTAACTATGGCTACACCTTC.

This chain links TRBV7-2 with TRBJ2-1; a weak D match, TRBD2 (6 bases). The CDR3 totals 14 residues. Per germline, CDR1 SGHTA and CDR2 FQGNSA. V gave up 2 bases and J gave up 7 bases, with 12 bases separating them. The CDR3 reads CASSLIFGSNEQFF. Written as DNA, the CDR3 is TGTGCCAGCAGCTTAATTTTCGGGAGTAATGAGCAGTTCTTC. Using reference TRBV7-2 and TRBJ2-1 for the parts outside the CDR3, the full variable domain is GAGVSQSPSNKVTEKGKDVELRCDPISGHTALYWYRQSLGQGLEFLIYFQGNSAPDKSGLPSDRFSAERTGGSVSTLTIQRTQQEDSAVYLCASSLIFGSNEQFFGPGTRLTVL.

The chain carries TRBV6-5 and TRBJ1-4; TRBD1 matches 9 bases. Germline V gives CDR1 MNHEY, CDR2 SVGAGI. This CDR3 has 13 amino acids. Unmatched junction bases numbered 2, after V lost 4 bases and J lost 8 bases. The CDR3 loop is CASSSDRGEKLFF. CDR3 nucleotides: TGTGCCAGCAGTTCCGACAGGGGGGAAAAACTGTTTTTT.

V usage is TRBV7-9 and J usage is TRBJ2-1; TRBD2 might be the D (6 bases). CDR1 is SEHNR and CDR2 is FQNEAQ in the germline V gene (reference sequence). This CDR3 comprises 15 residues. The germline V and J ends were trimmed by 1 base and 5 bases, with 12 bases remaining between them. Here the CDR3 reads CASSLVQAGDNEQFF. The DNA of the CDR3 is TGTGCCAGCAGCTTAGTTCAAGCGGGTGACAATGAGCAGTTCTTC.

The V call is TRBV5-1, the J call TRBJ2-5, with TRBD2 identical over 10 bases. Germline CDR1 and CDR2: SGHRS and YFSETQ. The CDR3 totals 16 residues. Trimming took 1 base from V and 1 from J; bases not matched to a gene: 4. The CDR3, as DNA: TGCGCCAGCAGCTTGTCCGGACTAGCGGTCCAAGAGACCCAGTACTTC. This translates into CASSLSGLAVQETQYF.

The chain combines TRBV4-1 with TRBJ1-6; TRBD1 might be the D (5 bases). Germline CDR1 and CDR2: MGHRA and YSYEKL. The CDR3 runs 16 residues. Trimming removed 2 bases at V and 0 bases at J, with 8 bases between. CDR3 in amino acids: CASSQRQSSYNSPLHF. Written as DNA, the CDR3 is TGCGCCAGCAGCCAAAGACAGAGCTCCTATAATTCACCCCTCCACTTT.

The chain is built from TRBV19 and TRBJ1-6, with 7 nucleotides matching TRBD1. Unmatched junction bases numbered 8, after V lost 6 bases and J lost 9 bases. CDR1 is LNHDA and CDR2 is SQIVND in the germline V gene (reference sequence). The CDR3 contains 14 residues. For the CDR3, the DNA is TGTGCCAGTAGCTGGGGACAGAATAGTTCACCCCTCCACTTT. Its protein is CASSWGQNSSPLHF.

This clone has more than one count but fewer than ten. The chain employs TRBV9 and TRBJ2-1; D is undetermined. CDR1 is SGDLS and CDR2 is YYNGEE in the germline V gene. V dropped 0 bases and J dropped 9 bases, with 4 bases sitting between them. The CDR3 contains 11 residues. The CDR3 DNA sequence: TGTGCCAGCAGCGTAGGCGGTGAGCAGTTCTTC. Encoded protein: CASSVGGEQFF.